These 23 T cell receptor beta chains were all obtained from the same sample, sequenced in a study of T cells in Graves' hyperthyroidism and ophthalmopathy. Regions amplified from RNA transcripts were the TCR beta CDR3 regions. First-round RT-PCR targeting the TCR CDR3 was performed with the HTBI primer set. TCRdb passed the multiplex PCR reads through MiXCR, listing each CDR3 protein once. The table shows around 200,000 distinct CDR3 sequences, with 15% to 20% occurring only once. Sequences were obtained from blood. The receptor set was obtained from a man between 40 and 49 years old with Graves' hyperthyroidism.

CDR3 amino acids: CAIRPKNTGELFF. CDR3 sequence (DNA): TGTGCCATCAGACCTAAGAACACCGGGGAGCTGTTTTTT. The chain combines TRBV10-3 with TRBJ2-2; D remains unclear. The CDR3 spans 13 residues. Per germline, CDR1 ENHRY and CDR2 SYGVKD. V was clipped by 6 bases and J by 1 base, with 6 bases between them.

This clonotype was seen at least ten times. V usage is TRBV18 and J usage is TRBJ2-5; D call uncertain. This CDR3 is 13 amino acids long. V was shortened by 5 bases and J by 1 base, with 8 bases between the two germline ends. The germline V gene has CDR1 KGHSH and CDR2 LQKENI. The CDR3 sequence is CASSIRGQETQYF. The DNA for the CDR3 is TGTGCCAGCTCAATAAGAGGCCAAGAGACCCAGTACTTC. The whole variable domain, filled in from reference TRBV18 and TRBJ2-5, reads NAGVMQNPRHLVRRRGQEARLRCSPMKGHSHVYWYRQLPEEGLKFMVYLQKENIIDESGMPKERFSAEFPKEGPSILRIQQVVRGDSAAYFCASSIRGQETQYFGPGTRLLVL.

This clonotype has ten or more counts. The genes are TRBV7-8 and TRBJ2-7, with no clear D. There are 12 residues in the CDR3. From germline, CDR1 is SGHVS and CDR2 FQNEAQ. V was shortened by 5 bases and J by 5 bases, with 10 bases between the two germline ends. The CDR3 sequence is CASSRDPNEQYF. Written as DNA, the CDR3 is TGTGCCAGCAGCCGTGATCCCAACGAGCAGTACTTC.

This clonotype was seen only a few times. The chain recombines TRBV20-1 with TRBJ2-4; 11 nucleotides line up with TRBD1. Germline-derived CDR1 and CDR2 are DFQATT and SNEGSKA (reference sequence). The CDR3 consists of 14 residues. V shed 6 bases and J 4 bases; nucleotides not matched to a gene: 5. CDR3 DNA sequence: TGCAGTGCCGTTAGGGACAGGGGGAAAAACATTCAGTACTTC. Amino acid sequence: CSAVRDRGKNIQYF.

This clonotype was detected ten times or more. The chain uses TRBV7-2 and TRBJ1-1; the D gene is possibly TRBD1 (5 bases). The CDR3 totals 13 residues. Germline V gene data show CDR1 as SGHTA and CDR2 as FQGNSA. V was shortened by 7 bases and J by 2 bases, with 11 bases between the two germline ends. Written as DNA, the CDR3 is TGTGCCAGCAAGGGCAGGGTCAACACTGAAGCTTTCTTT. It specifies CASKGRVNTEAFF.

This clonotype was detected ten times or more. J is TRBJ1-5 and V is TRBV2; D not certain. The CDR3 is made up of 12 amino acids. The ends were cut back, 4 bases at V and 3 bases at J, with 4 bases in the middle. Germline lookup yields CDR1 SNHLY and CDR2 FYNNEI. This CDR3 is CASSGHNQPQHF. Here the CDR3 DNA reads TGTGCCAGCAGTGGACACAATCAGCCCCAGCATTTT.

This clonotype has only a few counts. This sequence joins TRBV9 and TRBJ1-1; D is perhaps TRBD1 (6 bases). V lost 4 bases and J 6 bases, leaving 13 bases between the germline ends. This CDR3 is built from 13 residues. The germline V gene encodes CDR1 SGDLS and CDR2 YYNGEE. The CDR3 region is CASSLGGAAEAFF. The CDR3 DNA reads TGTGCCAGCAGCCTGGGGGGGGCGGCTGAAGCTTTCTTT.

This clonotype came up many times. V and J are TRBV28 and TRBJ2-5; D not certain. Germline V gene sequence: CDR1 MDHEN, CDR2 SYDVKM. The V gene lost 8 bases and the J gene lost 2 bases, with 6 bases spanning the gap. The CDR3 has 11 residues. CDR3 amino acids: CASWLQETQYF. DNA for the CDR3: TGTGCCAGCTGGCTACAAGAGACCCAGTACTTC.

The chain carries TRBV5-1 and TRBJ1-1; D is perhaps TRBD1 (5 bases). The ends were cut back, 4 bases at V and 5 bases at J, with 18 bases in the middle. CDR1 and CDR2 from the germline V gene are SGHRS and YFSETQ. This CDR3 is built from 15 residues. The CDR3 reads CASSANRDGRTEAFF. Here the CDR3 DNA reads TGCGCCAGCAGCGCAAACCGGGACGGTAGGACTGAAGCTTTCTTT.

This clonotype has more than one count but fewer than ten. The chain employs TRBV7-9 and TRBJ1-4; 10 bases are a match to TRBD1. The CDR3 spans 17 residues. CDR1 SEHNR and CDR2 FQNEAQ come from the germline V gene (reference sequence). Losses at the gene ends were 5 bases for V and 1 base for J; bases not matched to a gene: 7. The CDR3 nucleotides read TGTGCCAGCAGCCCTAAGACAGGGGGCGGAACTAATGAAAAACTGTTTTTT. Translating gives CASSPKTGGGTNEKLFF.

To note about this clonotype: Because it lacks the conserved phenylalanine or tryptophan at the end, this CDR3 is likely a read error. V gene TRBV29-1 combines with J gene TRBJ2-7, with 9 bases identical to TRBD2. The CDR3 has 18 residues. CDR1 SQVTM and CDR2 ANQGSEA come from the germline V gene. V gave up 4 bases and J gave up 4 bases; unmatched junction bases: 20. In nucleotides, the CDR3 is TGCAGCGTTGTGGGATGGCTGCGGCGGGAGGGCCGAAATTACGAGCAGTACCTC. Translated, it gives CSVVGWLRREGRNYEQYL.

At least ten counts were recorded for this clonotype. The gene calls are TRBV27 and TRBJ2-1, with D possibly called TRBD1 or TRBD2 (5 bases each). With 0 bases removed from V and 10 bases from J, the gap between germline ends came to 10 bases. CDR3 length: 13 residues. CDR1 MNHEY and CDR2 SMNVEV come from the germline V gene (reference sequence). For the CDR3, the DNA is TGTGCCAGCAGTTTATCGGGGGTTGGAGAGCAGTTCTTC. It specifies CASSLSGVGEQFF.

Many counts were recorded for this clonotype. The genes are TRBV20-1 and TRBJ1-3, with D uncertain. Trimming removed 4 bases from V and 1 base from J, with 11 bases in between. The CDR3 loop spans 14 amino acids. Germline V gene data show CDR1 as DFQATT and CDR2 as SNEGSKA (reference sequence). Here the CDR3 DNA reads TGCAGTGCTAACGCGGTTGAATCTGGAAACACCATATATTTT. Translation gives CSANAVESGNTIYF.

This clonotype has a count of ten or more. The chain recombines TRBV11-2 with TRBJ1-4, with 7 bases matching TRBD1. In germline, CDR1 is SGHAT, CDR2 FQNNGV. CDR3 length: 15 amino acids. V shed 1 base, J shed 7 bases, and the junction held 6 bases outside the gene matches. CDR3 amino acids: CASSLGGGAGEKLFF. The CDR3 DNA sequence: TGTGCCAGCAGCTTAGGAGGGGGCGCGGGTGAAAAACTGTTTTTT.

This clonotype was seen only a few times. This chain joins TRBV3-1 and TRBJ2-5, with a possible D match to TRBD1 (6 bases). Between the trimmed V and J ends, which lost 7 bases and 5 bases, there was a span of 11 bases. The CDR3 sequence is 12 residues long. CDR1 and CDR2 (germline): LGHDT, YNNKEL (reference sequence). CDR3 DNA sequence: TGTGCCAGCAAGGGGGATATCGAGACCCAGTACTTC. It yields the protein CASKGDIETQYF.

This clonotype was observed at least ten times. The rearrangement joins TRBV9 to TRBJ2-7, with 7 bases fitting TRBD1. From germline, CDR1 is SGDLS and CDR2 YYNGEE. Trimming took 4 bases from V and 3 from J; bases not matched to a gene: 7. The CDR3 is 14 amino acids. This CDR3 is CASSQDRFGYEQYF. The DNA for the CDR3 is TGTGCCAGCAGCCAGGACAGGTTCGGCTACGAGCAGTACTTC.

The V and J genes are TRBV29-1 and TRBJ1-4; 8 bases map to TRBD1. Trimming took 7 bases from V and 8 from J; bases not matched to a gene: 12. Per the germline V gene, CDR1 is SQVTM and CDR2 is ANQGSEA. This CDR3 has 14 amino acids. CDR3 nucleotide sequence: TGCAGCGCCGTAGGGGCAGGGGGCTTGGAAAAACTGTTTTTT. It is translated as CSAVGAGGLEKLFF.

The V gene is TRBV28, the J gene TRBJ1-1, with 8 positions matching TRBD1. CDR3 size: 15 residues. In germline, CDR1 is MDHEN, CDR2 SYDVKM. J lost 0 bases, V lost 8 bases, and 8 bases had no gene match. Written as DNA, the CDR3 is TGTGCCAGCTGCCTCGGGGACAGGATGAACACTGAAGCTTTCTTT. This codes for CASCLGDRMNTEAFF. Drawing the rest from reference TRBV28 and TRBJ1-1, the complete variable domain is DVKVTQSSRYLVKRTGEKVFLECVQDMDHENMFWYRQDPGLGLRLIYFSYDVKMKEKGDIPEGYSVSREKKERFSLILESASTNQTSMYLCASCLGDRMNTEAFFGQGTRLTVV.

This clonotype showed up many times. CDR3 sequence: CASSLNGRGLQETQYF. CDR3 nucleotides: TGTGCCAGCAGCTTAAATGGCAGGGGACTCCAAGAGACCCAGTACTTC. V usage is TRBV7-2 and J usage is TRBJ2-5; D may be TRBD1 or TRBD2 (6 bases each). CDR1 and CDR2 from the germline V gene are SGHTA and FQGNSA. Trimming cost V 2 bases and J 1 base, with 14 bases left between them. This CDR3 region has 16 residues.

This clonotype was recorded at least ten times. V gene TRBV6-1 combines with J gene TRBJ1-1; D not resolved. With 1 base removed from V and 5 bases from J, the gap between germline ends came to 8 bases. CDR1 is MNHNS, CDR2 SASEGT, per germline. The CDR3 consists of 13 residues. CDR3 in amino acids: CASSEERETEAFF. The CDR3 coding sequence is TGTGCCAGCAGTGAAGAGAGGGAGACTGAAGCTTTCTTT.

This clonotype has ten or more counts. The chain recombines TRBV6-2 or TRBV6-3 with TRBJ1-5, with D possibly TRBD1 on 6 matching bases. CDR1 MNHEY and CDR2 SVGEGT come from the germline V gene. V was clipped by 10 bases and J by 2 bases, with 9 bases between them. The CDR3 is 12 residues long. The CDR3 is CATRQGNQPQHF. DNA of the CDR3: TGTGCCACCCGACAGGGCAATCAGCCCCAGCATTTT.

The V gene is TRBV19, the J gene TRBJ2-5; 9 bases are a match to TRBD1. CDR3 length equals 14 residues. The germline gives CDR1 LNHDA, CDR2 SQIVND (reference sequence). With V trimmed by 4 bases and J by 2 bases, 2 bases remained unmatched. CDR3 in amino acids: CASSTTGGQETQYF. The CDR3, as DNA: TGTGCCAGTAGTACGACAGGGGGACAAGAGACCCAGTACTTC.

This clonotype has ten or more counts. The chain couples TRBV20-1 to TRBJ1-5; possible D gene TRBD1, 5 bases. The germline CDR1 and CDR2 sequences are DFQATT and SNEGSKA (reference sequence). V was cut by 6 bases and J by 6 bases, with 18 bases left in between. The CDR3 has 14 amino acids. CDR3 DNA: TGCAGTGCCCCTAAGGCAGGGTTGGGTCAGCCCCAGCATTTT. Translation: CSAPKAGLGQPQHF.